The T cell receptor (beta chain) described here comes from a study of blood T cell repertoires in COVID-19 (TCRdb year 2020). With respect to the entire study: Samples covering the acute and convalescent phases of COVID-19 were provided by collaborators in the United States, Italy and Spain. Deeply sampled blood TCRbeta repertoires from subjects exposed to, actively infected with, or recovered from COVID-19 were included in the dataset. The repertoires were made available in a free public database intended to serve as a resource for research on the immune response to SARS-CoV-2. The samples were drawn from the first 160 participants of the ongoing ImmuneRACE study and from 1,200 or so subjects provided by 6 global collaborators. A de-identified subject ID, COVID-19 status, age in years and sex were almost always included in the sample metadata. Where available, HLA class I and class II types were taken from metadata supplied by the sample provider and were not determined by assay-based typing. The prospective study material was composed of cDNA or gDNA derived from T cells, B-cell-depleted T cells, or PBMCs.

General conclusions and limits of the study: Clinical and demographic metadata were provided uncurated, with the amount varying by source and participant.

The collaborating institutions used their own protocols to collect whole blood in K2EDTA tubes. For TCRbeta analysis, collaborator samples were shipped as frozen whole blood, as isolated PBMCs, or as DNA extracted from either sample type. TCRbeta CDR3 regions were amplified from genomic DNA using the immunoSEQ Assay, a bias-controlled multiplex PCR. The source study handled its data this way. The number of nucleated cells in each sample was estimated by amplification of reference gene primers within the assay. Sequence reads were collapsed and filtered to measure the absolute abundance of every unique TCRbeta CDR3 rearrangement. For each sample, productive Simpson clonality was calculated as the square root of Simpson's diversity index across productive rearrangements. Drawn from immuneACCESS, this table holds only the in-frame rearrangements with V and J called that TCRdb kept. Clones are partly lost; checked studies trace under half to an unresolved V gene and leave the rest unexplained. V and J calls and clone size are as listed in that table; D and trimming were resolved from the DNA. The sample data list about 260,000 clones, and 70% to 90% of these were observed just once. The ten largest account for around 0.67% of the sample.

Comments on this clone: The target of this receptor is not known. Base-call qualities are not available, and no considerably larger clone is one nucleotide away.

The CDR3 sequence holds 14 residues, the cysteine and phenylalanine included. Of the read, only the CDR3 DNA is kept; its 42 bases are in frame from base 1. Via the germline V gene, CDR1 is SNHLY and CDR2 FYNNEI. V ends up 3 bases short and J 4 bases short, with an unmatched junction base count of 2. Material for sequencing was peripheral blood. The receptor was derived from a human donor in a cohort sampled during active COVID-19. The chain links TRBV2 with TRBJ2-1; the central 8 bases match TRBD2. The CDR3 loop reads CASSETSAYNEQFF. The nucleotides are TGTGCCAGCAGTGAGACTAGCGCATACAATGAGCAGTTCTTC.